This note documents a single T cell receptor beta chain sequence. In germline, CDR1 is SNHLY, CDR2 FYNNEI. V gave up 6 bases and J gave up 2 bases, with 20 bases separating them. The CDR3 is made up of 17 amino acids. These data belong to a study of CD8 T cells in Susac syndrome. The multiple sclerosis control group was made up of treatment-naive patients with stable or active relapsing-remitting disease. The authors reverse transcribed roughly 0.5 to 1 ug RNA with random hexamers. Via MiXCR, TCRdb re-called the immunoSEQ multiplex PCR reads, giving one row per CDR3 protein. This sample has about 80,000 distinct CDR3 sequences, with 75% to 95% found just once.

This receptor was identified in a human donor with multiple sclerosis. The V call is TRBV2, the J call TRBJ2-4, with a weak D call TRBD2 (5 bases). Material for sequencing was CD8+ T cells from PBMCs. CDR3 loop: CASRMDSLGGPKNIQYF. CDR3 DNA: TGTGCCAGCAGGATGGACTCGTTGGGCGGACCCAAAAACATTCAGTACTTC.